Listed here are 17 T cell receptor beta chains from one sample, sequenced in a study of T cell repertoires in cytomegalovirus infection. TCRdb itself ran the reads through MiXCR, one entry per CDR3 protein. There are a few hundred thousand distinct CDR3 sequences in the sample; under 45% occur only once, and more than 40% lies in the top ten. The antigens these receptors bind are not known. Sequences were derived from cultured PBMCs, sampled from culture after CMV antigen stimulation. The receptors come from a human donor in good health (CMV status not recorded). Some clones in this sample may be carry-over from other donors' samples.

This clonotype was recorded at least ten times. The V gene is TRBV6-2 or TRBV6-3, the J gene TRBJ2-1; perhaps TRBD2 as D (5 bases). V was shortened by 6 bases and J by 10 bases, with 16 bases between the two germline ends. CDR1 and CDR2 (germline): MNHEY, SVGEGT. The CDR3 sequence is 13 residues long. CDR3 residues: CASRVVREGEQFF. Written as DNA, the CDR3 is TGTGCCAGCAGGGTTGTCCGGGAAGGGGAGCAGTTCTTC.

This clonotype was detected many times. This chain connects TRBV7-2 to TRBJ1-4; tentative D call: TRBD1 (6 bases). Germline-derived CDR1 and CDR2 are SGHTA and FQGNSA. Trimming stripped 0 bases from V and 8 bases from J, with 13 bases between. The CDR3 length is 15 residues. CDR3 amino acids: CASSLAWAGAEKLFF. For the CDR3, the DNA is TGTGCCAGCAGCTTAGCGTGGGCAGGGGCGGAAAAACTGTTTTTT.

This clonotype appeared a few times. DNA for the CDR3: TGTGCCAGCAGCATAACAGGGGCGGGCTACGAGCAGTACTTC. Amino acids: CASSITGAGYEQYF. The V gene is TRBV7-8, the J gene TRBJ2-7, with 7 positions matching TRBD1. The V gene's germline CDR1 is SGHVS and CDR2 FQNEAQ. The J segment lost 3 bases and the V segment lost 5 bases, leaving 7 bases of the junction unmatched. This CDR3 has 14 residues.

The rearrangement uses TRBV4-2 and TRBJ1-1; no reliable D call. V shed 3 bases and J shed 3 bases, with 11 bases lying between them. Germline-derived CDR1 and CDR2 are LGHNA and YNFKEQ. The CDR3 covers 14 residues. The CDR3 sequence: CASSHLGRDTEAFF. Here the CDR3 DNA reads TGTGCCAGCAGCCATCTCGGACGGGACACTGAAGCTTTCTTT.

This sequence joins TRBV7-9 and TRBJ2-1; 7 positions agree with TRBD1. V lost 6 bases, J lost 4 bases, and 3 bases stayed unmatched. Germline CDR1 reads SEHNR; CDR2 reads FQNEAQ (reference sequence). The CDR3 is 13 residues long. CDR3 in DNA: TGTGCCAGCAGGGGACAGAGATACAATGAGCAGTTCTTC. Translation gives CASRGQRYNEQFF.

V usage is TRBV4-1 and J usage is TRBJ2-6; TRBD2 agrees at 7 bases. J gave up 0 bases and V 8 bases, and 10 bases lay outside the gene matches. The CDR3 contains 17 residues. Per germline, CDR1 MGHRA and CDR2 YSYEKL. In nucleotides, the CDR3 is TGCGCCAGCGGGCCCACTAGCGAGAGCTCTGGGGCCAACGTCCTGACTTTC. This encodes CASGPTSESSGANVLTF.

The V and J genes are TRBV7-6 and TRBJ2-3, with D possibly being TRBD2 (6 bases). The V gene lost 5 bases and the J gene lost 4 bases, with 22 bases spanning the gap. Germline V CDR1 and CDR2: SGHVS, FNYEAQ. CDR3 length: 17 residues. The CDR3 coding sequence is TGTGCCAGCAGCCTTAGCATCCGGGAGAGGGGTTCAGATACGCAGTATTTT. This encodes CASSLSIRERGSDTQYF.

This chain joins TRBV20-1 and TRBJ2-5; no firm D call. With 2 bases removed from V and 5 bases from J, the gap between germline ends came to 12 bases. This CDR3 has 13 residues. Germline lookup yields CDR1 DFQATT and CDR2 SNEGSKA (reference sequence). The CDR3 reads CSARLPPGETQYF. The CDR3 region has the DNA TGCAGTGCTAGACTCCCCCCGGGTGAGACCCAGTACTTC.

The sample holds many counts of this clonotype. The rearrangement joins TRBV7-2 to TRBJ2-1; D gene unclear. Germline V CDR1 and CDR2: SGHTA, FQGNSA. The V and J ends lost 3 bases and 0 bases respectively, with 6 bases between them. This CDR3 comprises 14 residues. This chain's CDR3 is CASSFESSYNEQFF. The CDR3 bases are TGTGCCAGCAGCTTTGAGAGCTCCTACAATGAGCAGTTCTTC.

This clonotype appeared a few times. The chain carries TRBV7-2 and TRBJ2-1; 10 positions match TRBD2. J lost 4 bases, V lost 5 bases, and 8 bases had no gene match. This CDR3 has 16 amino acids. Germline V gives CDR1 SGHTA, CDR2 FQGNSA. The CDR3 reads CASSRGLAEGYNEQFF. CDR3 nucleotide sequence: TGTGCCAGCAGCCGTGGACTAGCGGAGGGGTACAATGAGCAGTTCTTC. Full variable domain (outside the CDR3, taken from reference TRBV7-2 and TRBJ2-1): GAGVSQSPSNKVTEKGKDVELRCDPISGHTALYWYRQSLGQGLEFLIYFQGNSAPDKSGLPSDRFSAERTGGSVSTLTIQRTQQEDSAVYLCASSRGLAEGYNEQFFGPGTRLTVL.

The J gene is TRBJ2-4, the V gene TRBV19; 7 bases are shared with TRBD1. Germline CDR1 is LNHDA and CDR2 is SQIVND (reference sequence). The V and J ends lost 4 bases and 5 bases, in that order; junction bases with no gene match: 5. The CDR3 length is 14 residues. CDR3: CASSTPDRQNIQYF. CDR3 coding DNA: TGTGCCAGTAGTACCCCGGACAGGCAAAACATTCAGTACTTC.

The V and J genes are TRBV6-1 and TRBJ2-1, with 10 bases identical to TRBD2. The V gene end was trimmed by 4 bases and the J gene end by 8 bases; junction bases not matched to a gene: 11. CDR3 length: 16 residues. From germline, CDR1 is MNHNS and CDR2 SASEGT. CDR3 nucleotides: TGTGCCAGCAGTGTGGGACTAGCGCCGAGTGGGTATGAGCAGTTCTTC. Its protein product is CASSVGLAPSGYEQFF.

This clonotype showed up many times. This rearrangement joins TRBV7-2 to TRBJ2-1; TRBD1 or TRBD2 may be the D gene (5 bases each). Deletions cut 5 bases from V and 7 bases from J, with 21 bases between. CDR1 and CDR2 from the germline V gene are SGHTA and FQGNSA. The CDR3 totals 16 residues. The CDR3 region is CASSAPWGSRGNEQFF. The CDR3 DNA sequence: TGTGCCAGCAGCGCACCGTGGGGGAGCAGAGGGAATGAGCAGTTCTTC.

In its sample, this clonotype was seen a few times. This rearrangement joins TRBV25-1 to TRBJ2-5; TRBD2 matches at 7 bases. CDR1 is MGHDK, CDR2 SYGVNS, per germline. Unmatched junction bases numbered 13, after V lost 2 bases and J lost 1 base. CDR3 length: 18 amino acids. The CDR3 sequence: CASSEAFGGDLSQETQYF. DNA of the CDR3: TGTGCCAGCAGTGAAGCTTTTGGGGGGGACCTCTCCCAAGAGACCCAGTACTTC. The full variable domain, rest sourced from reference TRBV25-1 and TRBJ2-5, is EADIYQTPRYLVIGTGKKITLECSQTMGHDKMYWYQQDPGMELHLIHYSYGVNSTEKGDLSSESTVSRIRTEHFPLTLESARPSHTSQYLCASSEAFGGDLSQETQYFGPGTRLLVL.

This clonotype was detected only a few times. CDR3 residues: CASSLGSWLAESTDTQYF. In DNA, the CDR3 is TGTGCCAGCAGCTTAGGAAGTTGGCTAGCAGAGAGCACAGATACGCAGTATTTT. The rearrangement joins TRBV7-6 to TRBJ2-3, with D perhaps matching TRBD2 (5 bases). The ends were cut back, 1 base at V and 0 bases at J, with 17 bases in the middle. The germline gives CDR1 SGHVS, CDR2 FNYEAQ. This CDR3 contains 18 residues.

This clonotype has at least ten counts. The rearrangement joins TRBV7-2 to TRBJ2-5, with TRBD1 as a possible D gene (5 bases). Germline CDR1 and CDR2: SGHTA and FQGNSA. The CDR3 length is 13 residues. The V end lost 5 bases, the J end lost 7 bases, and 14 bases lay between the germline ends. The CDR3 region has the DNA TGTGCCAGCAGCCGGACCCTTCAGGGGACCCAGTACTTC. Its translation is CASSRTLQGTQYF.

The chain recombines TRBV19 with TRBJ2-2, with 11 bases aligning to TRBD1. The CDR3 spans 20 residues. Germline CDR1 is LNHDA and CDR2 is SQIVND (reference sequence). V trimming: 5 bases; J trimming: 2 bases; junction bases outside the gene matches: 16. CDR3 loop: CASSWGRTGGALSNTGELFF. DNA for the CDR3: TGTGCCAGTAGTTGGGGGAGGACAGGGGGCGCCCTGTCAAACACCGGGGAGCTGTTTTTT.